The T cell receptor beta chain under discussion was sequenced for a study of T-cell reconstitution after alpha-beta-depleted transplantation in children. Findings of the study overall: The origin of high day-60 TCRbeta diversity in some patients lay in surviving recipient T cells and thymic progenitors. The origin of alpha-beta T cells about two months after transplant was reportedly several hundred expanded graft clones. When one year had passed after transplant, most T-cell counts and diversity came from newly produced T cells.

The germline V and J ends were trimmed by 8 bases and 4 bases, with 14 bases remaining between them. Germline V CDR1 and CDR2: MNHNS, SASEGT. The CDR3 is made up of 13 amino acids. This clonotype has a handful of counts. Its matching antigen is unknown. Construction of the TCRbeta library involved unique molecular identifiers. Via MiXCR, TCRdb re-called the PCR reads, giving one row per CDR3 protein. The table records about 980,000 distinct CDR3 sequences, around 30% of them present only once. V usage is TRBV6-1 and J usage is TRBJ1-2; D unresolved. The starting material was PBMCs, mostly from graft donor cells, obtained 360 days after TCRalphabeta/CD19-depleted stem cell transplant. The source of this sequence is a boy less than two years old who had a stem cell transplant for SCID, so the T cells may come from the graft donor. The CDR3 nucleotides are TGTGCCAGCGCTCGGAATTCAGGCTATGGCTACACCTTC. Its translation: CASARNSGYGYTF.